This T cell receptor beta chain was retrieved from a study of shared clonotypes between healthy human individuals (dated by TCRdb to 2020 to 2022). Study-wide context: A couple of women and a few men aged 18 to 49 years were included in the cohort. Per donor, leukapheresis produced somewhere between about 0.85 and 8.9 billion PBMCs. Per donor, three plates each were used for CD4 naive and CD4 memory, two for CD8 naive, and one for CD8 memory. Libraries were prepared and TCR repertoires were sequenced by different laboratories using diverse techniques, in order to increase sequencing depth and limit assay-specific biases. Blood TCR repertoires of five healthy adults were deeply sequenced to estimate repertoire size and the extent of clonotype sharing between individuals.

The donors were healthy, HIV-negative adults with no recently reported acute infections or vaccinations. All donors were Caucasian adults living in Nashville, Tennessee, USA. CD4+ T cells were enriched by magnetic negative selection; naive cells were then positively selected on CD45RA, and the negative fraction formed the memory subset. After blood collection by leukapheresis, PBMCs were isolated using Ficoll-Histopaque density gradient centrifugation and then cryopreserved in the vapor phase of liquid nitrogen. Analytical flow cytometry was used to check the purity and quantity of each magnetically sorted T cell population. From each sorted fraction, genomic DNA was isolated and quantified by UV absorbance on a Nanodrop 2000c. The investigation overall reported the following: Because the study included only a small number of donors, the genetic and exposure-history diversity represented was limited. Only blood was sampled, and tissue TCR repertoires likely differ from those in blood. Sharing across four donors was observed for about 5% of naive CD4, less than 4% of naive CD8, 2% to 2.5% of memory CD4, and roughly 0.4% of memory CD8 clonotypes. Pairwise subsampling indicated that sequencing depth was expected to affect the degree of clonotype sharing among donors. Even with the large sequencing depth, rarefaction of the sorted-subset datasets indicated that sequencing was incomplete. Estimated clonotype richness was generally larger for naive than for memory subsets. Compared with non-shared clonotypes, the clonotypes found in all four sorted-subset donors had higher generation probabilities.

This clone is a singleton in its sample. Its recognized antigen is unknown. No much larger clone is present one base from it, and per-base qualities are unavailable. Using the deep immunoSEQ assay, multiplex PCR amplified TCR CDR3 regions from genomic DNA. Extracted genomic DNA from each cell subset was spread evenly across all wells of several immunoSEQ 96-well plates, with each plate serving as a replicate. For sorted subsets, approximately 190 ng of genomic DNA, equivalent to 25,000 to 35,000 T cell genomes, went into each replicate PCR. The purified libraries were quantified using a Qubit 3.0 fluorometer, sized with a Bioanalyzer 2100, and then quantified again using the KAPA Library Quantification kit. Every immunoSEQ 96-well plate was sequenced on a separate single-read 150-cycle Illumina NextSeq 550 flow cell. The paper's data handling went like this. Because the immunoSEQ output held only junctional sequences and lacked quality scores, the filtering could not match the filtering applied to full-length reads. Sequences were annotated with PyIR, a Python wrapper for IgBLAST v1.9, using IMGT germline references to assign V/J genes and CDR3. Any read was removed if the V/J assignment was weak (E-value above 1e-6), the CDR3 was missing, or the read contained stop codons, out-of-frame junctions, or ambiguous translated residues. V3J clonotypes were defined by identical inferred V gene, J gene, and CDR3 amino acid sequence. Percentage overlap between repertoires was computed as shared unique clonotypes divided by the size of the smaller repertoire. RTK rarefaction, the Chao1 estimator, and Recon v2.1 estimates of unobserved clonotypes were used to assess repertoire richness. OLGA was used to compute generation probabilities for all TCRbeta clonotypes that the gDNA method yielded from a handful of donors. TCRdb's version of the immuneACCESS table is confined to in-frame rearrangements and falls short of the full clone set. An unresolved V gene accounts for under half of the shortfall where checked; the remainder is of unknown origin. V and J calls and clone size are as listed in that table; D and trimming were resolved from the DNA. The sample table records roughly 2.5 million clones; approximately 90% of these occur just once. Over 0.12% of the sample lies in the top ten.

CDR1 SGHVS and CDR2 FQNEAQ are derived from the germline V gene. The CDR3 starts with the cysteine, ends with the phenylalanine, and has 13 residues. The read is trimmed to its CDR3 DNA, 39 bases read in frame from base 1. V gives up 1 base and J gives up 5 bases, and the segment between their germline ends measures 6 bases. The chain was built from TRBV7-8 and TRBJ1-5, with the D gene too uncertain to name. The specimen sequenced was naive CD4+ T cells sorted from blood. Read against the paper, the sample's cell subset or site label means: CD45RA+ positively selected. The sequence came from a man younger than 30 in good health. At the DNA level, the sequence is TGTGCCAGCAGCTTAGGGATCGATCAGCCCCAGCATTTT. This is translated as CASSLGIDQPQHF.